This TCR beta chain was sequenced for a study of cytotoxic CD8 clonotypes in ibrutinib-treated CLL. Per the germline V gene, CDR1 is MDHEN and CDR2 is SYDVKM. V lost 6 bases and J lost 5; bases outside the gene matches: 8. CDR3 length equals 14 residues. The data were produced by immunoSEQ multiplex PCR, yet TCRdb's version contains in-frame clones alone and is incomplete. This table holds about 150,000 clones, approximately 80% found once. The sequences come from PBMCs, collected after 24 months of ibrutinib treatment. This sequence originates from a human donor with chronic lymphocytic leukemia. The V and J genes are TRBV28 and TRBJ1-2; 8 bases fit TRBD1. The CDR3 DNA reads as TGTGCCAGCAGAGACAGGGGCTGGCGGTATGGCTACACCTTC. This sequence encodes CASRDRGWRYGYTF.